One and the same sample provided the 16 T cell receptor beta chains below, sequenced in a study of cytomegalovirus exposure and HLA in healthy donors. PCR used 60 Vbeta primers and 13 Jbeta primers. Sequencing was performed with immunoSEQ multiplex PCR; in TCRdb, only in-frame clones are kept and a portion is missing. The table has about 170,000 clones, 82% seen once; the top ten hold roughly 1.5%. The specimen sequenced was PBMCs. These receptors originate from a male donor in good health and CMV-seronegative.

This sequence joins TRBV5-1 and TRBJ1-2; D perhaps matches TRBD1 (5 bases). V shed 0 bases and J shed 5 bases, with 5 bases lying between them. There are 12 residues in the CDR3. Per germline, CDR1 SGHRS and CDR2 YFSETQ. The CDR3 DNA reads as TGCGCCAGCAGCTTGGCAGGGTATGGCTACACCTTC. Its translation: CASSLAGYGYTF.

The chain links TRBV7-8 to TRBJ2-1, with D unclear. Germline assignment: CDR1 SGHVS and CDR2 FQNEAQ. V was trimmed by 4 bases and J by 9 bases, leaving 13 bases between them. The CDR3 is made up of 13 amino acids. DNA for the CDR3: TGTGCCAGCAGCTCCCAGACTGACGGTGAGCAGTTCTTC. As protein: CASSSQTDGEQFF.

The chain employs TRBV25-1 and TRBJ2-7; D call uncertain. Germline-derived CDR1 and CDR2 are MGHDK and SYGVNS. V was cut by 4 bases and J by 5 bases, with 6 bases left in between. This CDR3 is 11 amino acids long. CDR3 in DNA: TGTGCCAGCAGTGTCTACGACGAGCAGTACTTC. It codes for CASSVYDEQYF.

This chain connects TRBV7-9 to TRBJ2-3; the match to TRBD2 covers 8 bases. J was trimmed by 2 bases and V by 4 bases; bases with no gene match: 5. The germline V gene encodes CDR1 SEHNR and CDR2 FQNEAQ (reference sequence). The CDR3 loop spans 15 amino acids. The CDR3 bases are TGTGCCAGCAGCTCACTAGCGGATTACACAGATACGCAGTATTTT. Its protein is CASSSLADYTDTQYF.

The rearrangement uses TRBV28 and TRBJ1-5; 7 positions match TRBD1. The CDR3 is made up of 14 amino acids. Trimming cost V 3 bases and J 1 base; bases outside gene matches: 0. Germline V gene data show CDR1 as MDHEN and CDR2 as SYDVKM. DNA for the CDR3: TGTGCCAGCAGTTTGGGACAGAGCAATCAGCCCCAGCATTTT. It encodes CASSLGQSNQPQHF.

This sequence joins TRBV5-1 and TRBJ2-7; 11 bases are shared with TRBD2. The J segment lost 12 bases and the V segment lost 4 bases, leaving 12 bases of the junction unmatched. This CDR3 has 14 amino acids. Per the germline V gene, CDR1 is SGHRS and CDR2 is YFSETQ. CDR3 residues: CASSDLTTSGILYF. The CDR3 DNA is TGCGCCAGCAGCGACCTGACGACTAGCGGGATCTTGTACTTC.

The V gene is TRBV14, the J gene TRBJ2-3, with a possible D match to TRBD2 (5 bases). With 1 base removed from V and 8 bases from J, the gap between germline ends came to 19 bases. The germline gives CDR1 SGHDN, CDR2 FVKESK. This CDR3 is 16 amino acids long. The CDR3 DNA sequence: TGTGCCAGCAGCCAAGGCCCGGGAAAGGCTGTCGCTACGCAGTATTTT. Its protein is CASSQGPGKAVATQYF.

This clone was recorded a few times. CDR3 DNA: TGTGCCTGGGAAACAGGGTTTTGGAACAATGAGCAGTTCTTC. As protein: CAWETGFWNNEQFF. The V call is TRBV30, the J call TRBJ2-1, with D possibly matching TRBD1 (6 bases). Germline V gene data show CDR1 as GTSNPN and CDR2 as SVGIG (reference sequence). The CDR3 has 14 residues. Trimming cost V 5 bases and J 5 bases, with 16 bases left between them.

This clone has only one observation. This chain joins TRBV18 and TRBJ2-7; 9 nucleotides line up with TRBD1. This CDR3 has 15 amino acids. V lost 2 bases to trimming and J lost 3 bases; unmatched junction nucleotides: 5. Germline lookup yields CDR1 KGHSH and CDR2 LQKENI. The chain's CDR3 is CASSPTGGGIYEQYF. Written as DNA, the CDR3 is TGTGCCAGCTCACCAACAGGGGGCGGTATCTACGAGCAGTACTTC.

The V call is TRBV30, the J call TRBJ1-1; 7 nucleotides line up with TRBD1. The J segment lost 6 bases and the V segment lost 3 bases, leaving 7 bases of the junction unmatched. Germline V gene sequence: CDR1 GTSNPN, CDR2 SVGIG (reference sequence). The length of the CDR3 is 13 residues. The CDR3 region has the DNA TGTGCCTGGAGGGTACAGGGGTCCGCTGAAGCTTTCTTT. Protein: CAWRVQGSAEAFF. Variable domain in full (rest from reference TRBV30 and TRBJ1-1): SQTIHQWPATLVQPVGSPLSLECTVEGTSNPNLYWYRQAAGRGLQLLFYSVGIGQISSEVPQNLSASRPQDRQFILSSKKLLLSDSGFYLCAWRVQGSAEAFFGQGTRLTVV.

The chain employs TRBV6-1 and TRBJ2-3, with D hard to call. The V end lost 8 bases, the J end lost 0 bases, and 6 bases lay between the germline ends. Germline V gene data show CDR1 as MNHNS and CDR2 as SASEGT. CDR3 length: 12 amino acids. CDR3 in amino acids: CASGQSTDTQYF. CDR3 nucleotides: TGTGCCAGCGGGCAGAGCACAGATACGCAGTATTTT.

V usage is TRBV6-6 and J usage is TRBJ1-1, with a possible D match to TRBD1 (5 bases). The V gene lost 0 bases and the J gene lost 3 bases, with 14 bases spanning the gap. The CDR3 extends over 16 amino acids. Germline V gene lookup returns CDR1 MNHNY and CDR2 SVGAGI (reference sequence). The CDR3 DNA sequence: TGTGCCAGCAGTTACTCCCATTTTTCGGGGGACACTGAAGCTTTCTTT. Amino acids: CASSYSHFSGDTEAFF.

The chain combines TRBV6-5 with TRBJ1-2; D might be TRBD1 (5 bases). Trimming left V 10 bases short and J 4 bases short, with 13 bases between. The CDR3 is 12 amino acids. Germline V CDR1 and CDR2: MNHEY, SVGAGI. The CDR3 sequence: CATTDSIYGYTF. In DNA, the CDR3 is TGTGCCACCACTGACAGTATCTATGGCTACACCTTC.

The chain uses TRBV19 and TRBJ2-2, with 8 nucleotides matching TRBD1. The CDR3 is 15 amino acids. Trimming took 5 bases from V and 6 from J; bases not matched to a gene: 8. Per the germline V gene, CDR1 is LNHDA and CDR2 is SQIVND (reference sequence). DNA of the CDR3: TGTGCCAGTAGTGGGGCCCAGGGGGCCCCCGGGGAGCTGTTTTTT. Its protein product is CASSGAQGAPGELFF.

V is TRBV7-3 and J is TRBJ1-1; possible D gene TRBD1, 5 bases. Germline V gives CDR1 SGHTA, CDR2 FQGTGA. The CDR3 is 11 amino acids. Trimming took off 6 bases at V and 11 bases at J, with 13 bases between the two ends. CDR3 bases: TGTGCCAGCAGTTCAGGGCGCACGGCTTTCTTT. This translates into CASSSGRTAFF. Complete variable domain (other parts from reference TRBV7-3 and TRBJ1-1): GAGVSQTPSNKVTEKGKYVELRCDPISGHTALYWYRQSLGQGPEFLIYFQGTGAADDSGLPNDRFFAVRPEGSVSTLKIQRTERGDSAVYLCASSSGRTAFFGQGTRLTVV.

The V call is TRBV2, the J call TRBJ2-3; 9 positions match TRBD2. The V segment lost 3 bases and the J segment 4 bases; nucleotides outside the gene matches: 5. This CDR3 region has 15 residues. Per germline, CDR1 SNHLY and CDR2 FYNNEI. The CDR3 sequence is CASSDKRGDSDTQYF. The CDR3 region has the DNA TGTGCCAGCAGTGATAAGCGGGGGGACTCAGATACGCAGTATTTT.